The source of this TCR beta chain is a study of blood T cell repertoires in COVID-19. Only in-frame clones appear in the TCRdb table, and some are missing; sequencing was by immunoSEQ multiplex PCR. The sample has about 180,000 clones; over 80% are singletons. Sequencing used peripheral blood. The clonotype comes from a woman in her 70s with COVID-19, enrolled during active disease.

The CDR3 bases are TGTGCCAGCAGTCAACCTATGCTCTACGAGCAGTACTTC. It codes for CASSQPMLYEQYF. The chain carries TRBV6-2 or TRBV6-3 and TRBJ2-7; D gene uncertain. V lost 5 bases and J 3 bases, leaving 11 bases between the germline ends. The CDR3 is 13 amino acids. CDR1 and CDR2 from the germline V gene are MNHEY and SVGEGT.